This record covers a single T cell receptor (beta chain). Its antigen remains unknown. These data originate in a study of cytomegalovirus exposure and HLA in healthy donors. The PCR had 60 Vbeta and 13 Jbeta primers. Study processing details: As a later analysis found, there were 60 million to 90 million unique TCR beta chains, of which about 10 million were shared. TCRdb's table, derived via immunoSEQ multiplex PCR, lists solely in-frame clones and lacks some. V, J and clone size derive from that table, while D and trimming were established from the DNA sequence. The sample lists 100,000 to 150,000 clones; roughly 74% were seen once. Study-wide points: Later genetic work tied a missense DCLRE1C variant to beta-chain V and J trimming. The investigators catalogued 164 TCR beta chains as cytomegalovirus-associated. Later findings reportedly placed an Asian-associated ancestry cluster below the roughly 690-donor mean for N-insertions.

The receptor was isolated from a man in his forties or fifties in good health and CMV-seropositive. Sequenced input: PBMCs.

The CDR3 sequence is CASSSGTGNYEQYF. In DNA form, the CDR3 reads TGTGCCAGCAGTTCCGGGACAGGGAACTACGAGCAGTACTTC. The V and J genes are TRBV27 and TRBJ2-7; 9 bases map to TRBD1. The trim removed 4 bases at V and 3 bases at J, leaving 4 bases unmatched. The CDR3 loop spans 14 amino acids. CDR1 is MNHEY and CDR2 is SMNVEV in the germline V gene (reference sequence).